Shown below are 24 T cell receptor beta chains from a single sample sequenced in a study of T cell responses to AZD1222 COVID-19 vaccine. Repertoires were generated with immunoSEQ multiplex PCR, while TCRdb's copy carries only in-frame clones and drops some. The sample lists 250,000 to 300,000 clones, approximately 94% occurring once. Sequencing used peripheral blood, obtained 28 days after the second AZD1222 dose. These TCRs come from an adult who received the AZD1222 COVID-19 vaccine.

The CDR3: CASSQGTGLEQYF. The CDR3 DNA is TGCGCCAGCAGCCAGGGGACAGGGCTCGAGCAGTACTTC. This sequence joins TRBV4-1 and TRBJ2-7, with 9 bases fitting TRBD1. The V segment lost 3 bases and the J segment 6 bases; nucleotides outside the gene matches: 3. The germline V gene has CDR1 MGHRA and CDR2 YSYEKL. The CDR3 runs 13 residues.

This clone was recorded only once. The chain links TRBV6-5 to TRBJ1-4, with TRBD1 identical over 7 bases. CDR1 MNHEY and CDR2 SVGAGI come from the germline V gene. V shed 4 bases, J shed 5 bases, and the junction held 7 bases outside the gene matches. The CDR3 contains 15 residues. CDR3: CASSSAAGGNEKLFF. CDR3 DNA: TGTGCCAGCAGTTCCGCCGCAGGGGGGAATGAAAAACTGTTTTTT.

The V and J genes are TRBV4-1 and TRBJ1-5; 12 bases fit TRBD1. Trimming cost V 3 bases and J 3 bases; bases outside gene matches: 6. Germline V gene data show CDR1 as MGHRA and CDR2 as YSYEKL. The CDR3 spans 17 residues. CDR3 in amino acids: CASSHRDRGPHNQPQHF. CDR3 sequence (DNA): TGCGCCAGCAGCCACCGGGACAGGGGGCCCCACAATCAGCCCCAGCATTTT.

The V gene is TRBV28, the J gene TRBJ2-7; TRBD1 might be the D (6 bases). Germline CDR1 MDHEN, CDR2 SYDVKM. The CDR3 length is 17 residues. Trimming stripped 3 bases from V and 0 bases from J, with 18 bases between. CDR3 region: CASSFSTYRDTSYEQYF. CDR3 sequence (DNA): TGTGCCAGCAGTTTTTCGACCTATAGGGACACCTCCTACGAGCAGTACTTC.

The J gene is TRBJ1-1, the V gene TRBV28; D call uncertain. Trimming left V 6 bases short and J 5 bases short, with 7 bases between. This CDR3 has 11 residues. Germline-derived CDR1 and CDR2 are MDHEN and SYDVKM. This CDR3 reads CASSTATEAFF. The CDR3 DNA follows: TGTGCCAGCAGCACAGCTACTGAAGCTTTCTTT.

This clone appeared a single time. V usage is TRBV7-2 and J usage is TRBJ1-2; D is perhaps TRBD1 (5 bases). CDR1 and CDR2 (germline): SGHTA, FQGNSA. This CDR3 has 14 amino acids. Trimming removed 5 bases at V and 5 bases at J, with 15 bases between. The CDR3 is CASSPGGEGYGYTF. CDR3 DNA sequence: TGTGCCAGCAGCCCGGGGGGAGAAGGGTATGGCTACACCTTC.

This sequence joins TRBV28 and TRBJ2-7; a weak D match, TRBD2 (6 bases). Trimming left V 2 bases short and J 11 bases short, with 19 bases between. The CDR3 consists of 14 residues. Germline CDR1 and CDR2: MDHEN and SYDVKM. CDR3 bases: TGTGCCAGCAGTTTAGATGTAGCGGACCTCGGGAAGTACTTC. Encoded protein: CASSLDVADLGKYF.

This sequence joins TRBV11-2 and TRBJ2-7, with 8 nucleotides matching TRBD2. This CDR3 has 14 amino acids. From germline, CDR1 is SGHAT and CDR2 FQNNGV. J lost 6 bases, V lost 5 bases, and 9 bases had no gene match. CDR3 region: CASSHYGRAFEQYF. CDR3 DNA sequence: TGTGCCAGCAGCCACTACGGGAGGGCCTTCGAGCAGTACTTC.

In DNA form, the CDR3 reads TGTGCCAGCAGCTTTCACGGGGAGCTGTTTTTT. Amino acid sequence: CASSFHGELFF. The chain employs TRBV11-3 and TRBJ2-2; D not certain. V lost 3 bases and J lost 7, with 3 bases in between. CDR3 length: 11 amino acids. The germline CDR1 and CDR2 sequences are SGHNT and YENEEA.

The chain uses TRBV19 and TRBJ1-2; 9 positions match TRBD1. V was pared by 10 bases and J by 7 bases, with 10 bases of the junction left unmatched. The germline V gene has CDR1 LNHDA and CDR2 SQIVND (reference sequence). The CDR3 is made up of 13 amino acids. The CDR3 bases are TGTGCCATCGGGACAGGGAGAGGCCCTGGCTACACCTTC. Protein: CAIGTGRGPGYTF.

This sequence joins TRBV2 and TRBJ1-6, with a tentative D call TRBD1 (5 bases). The CDR3 loop spans 15 amino acids. Germline loops: CDR1 SNHLY, CDR2 FYNNEI. Trimming cost V 6 bases and J 8 bases, with 17 bases left between them. CDR3 protein: CASSPFEGAHSPLHF. The DNA for the CDR3 is TGTGCCAGCAGCCCCTTTGAAGGGGCTCATTCACCCCTCCACTTT.

The rearrangement links TRBV10-2 to TRBJ2-7, with 9 bases aligning to TRBD1. V shed 4 bases, J shed 2 bases, and the junction held 3 bases outside the gene matches. This CDR3 contains 14 residues. CDR1 WSHSY and CDR2 SAAADI come from the germline V gene. DNA of the CDR3: TGCGCCAGCAGTGGCAGACAGGGGGCCTACGAGCAGTACTTC. This codes for CASSGRQGAYEQYF.

The V and J genes are TRBV5-1 and TRBJ2-3; tentatively, D is TRBD2 (5 bases). CDR1 is SGHRS, CDR2 YFSETQ, per germline. Trimming took 1 base from V and 3 from J, leaving 12 bases between them. The CDR3 has 15 residues. The DNA of the CDR3 is TGCGCCAGCAGCTTGTACGGGGTACCAACAGATACGCAGTATTTT. Translation gives CASSLYGVPTDTQYF. Full variable domain (outside the CDR3, taken from reference TRBV5-1 and TRBJ2-3): KAGVTQTPRYLIKTRGQQVTLSCSPISGHRSVSWYQQTPGQGLQFLFEYFSETQRNKGNFPGRFSGRQFSNSRSEMNVSTLELGDSALYLCASSLYGVPTDTQYFGPGTRLTVL.

The V and J genes are TRBV14 and TRBJ1-2; the D gene is possibly TRBD1 (5 bases). Germline CDR1 is SGHDN and CDR2 is FVKESK. This CDR3 comprises 14 residues. Trimming left V 3 bases short and J 2 bases short, with 10 bases between. The chain's CDR3 is CASSHGGGNYGYTF. The CDR3, as DNA: TGTGCCAGCAGCCATGGCGGGGGGAACTATGGCTACACCTTC. The full variable domain, completed using reference TRBV14 and TRBJ1-2, is EAGVTQFPSHSVIEKGQTVTLRCDPISGHDNLYWYRRVMGKEIKFLLHFVKESKQDESGMPNNRFLAERTGGTYSTLKVQPAELEDSGVYFCASSHGGGNYGYTFGSGTRLTVV.

The chain is built from TRBV9 and TRBJ1-5, with a tentative D call TRBD1 (6 bases). Trimming shortened V by 0 bases and J by 7 bases, and 8 bases separated the two germline ends. CDR3 size: 13 residues. CDR1 is SGDLS and CDR2 is YYNGEE in the germline V gene. CDR3 region: CASSVDQGQPQHF. CDR3 coding DNA: TGTGCCAGCAGCGTAGACCAGGGGCAGCCCCAGCATTTT.

This clone has a single count. V usage is TRBV3-1 (or the pseudogene TRBV3-2) and J usage is TRBJ2-7, with D hard to call. Trimming cost V 5 bases and J 7 bases, with 15 bases left between them. Germline V gives CDR1 LGHDT, CDR2 YNNKEL (reference sequence). The CDR3 spans 13 residues. CDR3 sequence reads: CASSYLGAGEQYF. In DNA, the CDR3 is TGTGCCAGCAGCTACCTAGGAGCAGGAGAGCAGTACTTC.

This clone was observed a handful of times. The chain has TRBV29-1 and TRBJ2-2, with D perhaps TRBD1 (6 bases). V lost 5 bases to trimming and J lost 5 bases, with 18 bases between them. The CDR3 runs to 15 residues. The germline V gene has CDR1 SQVTM and CDR2 ANQGSEA. This CDR3 is CSVSEDGTQTGELFF. CDR3 sequence (DNA): TGCAGCGTTTCCGAGGACGGGACACAAACCGGGGAGCTGTTTTTT.

The chain uses TRBV27 and TRBJ2-5; tentative D call: TRBD2 (5 bases). Looked up from germline, CDR1 is MNHEY and CDR2 is SMNVEV (reference sequence). The CDR3 is 14 amino acids. Trimming left V 8 bases short and J 4 bases short, with 17 bases between. The CDR3 sequence: CASGSGGLVETQYF. In DNA, the CDR3 is TGTGCCAGCGGCAGCGGCGGGTTAGTAGAGACCCAGTACTTC.

The chain carries TRBV6-5 and TRBJ1-6; no definite D call. Germline V gene data show CDR1 as MNHEY and CDR2 as SVGAGI. Deletions cut 4 bases from V and 4 bases from J, with 11 bases between. The CDR3 runs to 15 residues. Here the CDR3 reads CASSSRRDYNSPLHF. The CDR3 DNA reads as TGTGCCAGCAGTTCCCGACGGGATTATAATTCACCCCTCCACTTT.

The rearrangement links TRBV2 to TRBJ1-4; a possible D gene is TRBD1 (6 bases). Looked up from germline, CDR1 is SNHLY and CDR2 is FYNNEI. This CDR3 has 15 amino acids. Between the trimmed V and J ends, which lost 6 bases and 1 base, there was a span of 12 bases. CDR3: CASRGDRLTNEKLFF. The CDR3 DNA reads as TGTGCCAGCAGAGGAGACAGGTTAACTAATGAAAAACTGTTTTTT.

The J gene is TRBJ2-2, the V gene TRBV7-2, with 8 bases identical to TRBD2. In germline, CDR1 is SGHTA, CDR2 FQGNSA. The CDR3 totals 16 residues. V lost 2 bases and J lost 3; bases outside the gene matches: 5. The CDR3 DNA follows: TGTGCCAGCAGCTTATACGGGACTAGAGACACCGGGGAGCTGTTTTTT. Translated: CASSLYGTRDTGELFF.

This clone was observed once. CDR3 in amino acids: CASAPGTGIADTQYF. Written as DNA, the CDR3 is TGTGCCAGCGCCCCCGGGACAGGGATTGCAGATACGCAGTATTTT. The V and J genes are TRBV27 and TRBJ2-3; TRBD1 aligns across 9 bases. This CDR3 has 15 residues. Germline-derived CDR1 and CDR2 are MNHEY and SMNVEV (reference sequence). V was clipped by 8 bases and J by 4 bases; unmatched bases: 10.

The count of this clone is one. This specimen includes other DNA sequences encoding the same CDR3. The rearrangement uses TRBV12-3 or TRBV12-4 and TRBJ2-7, with 9 bases lining up with TRBD1. Trimming at V came to 5 bases and at J to 5 bases, leaving 4 bases not matched to a gene. This CDR3 has 13 amino acids. The CDR3 is CASSLQGANEQYF. CDR3 nucleotides: TGTGCCAGCAGTCTACAGGGGGCAAACGAGCAGTACTTC.

The CDR3 loop reads CASRRQGVDTGELFF. The DNA for the CDR3 is TGTGCCAGCAGGAGACAGGGAGTCGACACCGGGGAGCTGTTTTTT. This chain connects TRBV6-5 to TRBJ2-2, with 7 bases identical to TRBD1. V was clipped by 6 bases and J by 3 bases; unmatched bases: 7. The CDR3 contains 15 residues. Looked up from germline, CDR1 is MNHEY and CDR2 is SVGAGI.